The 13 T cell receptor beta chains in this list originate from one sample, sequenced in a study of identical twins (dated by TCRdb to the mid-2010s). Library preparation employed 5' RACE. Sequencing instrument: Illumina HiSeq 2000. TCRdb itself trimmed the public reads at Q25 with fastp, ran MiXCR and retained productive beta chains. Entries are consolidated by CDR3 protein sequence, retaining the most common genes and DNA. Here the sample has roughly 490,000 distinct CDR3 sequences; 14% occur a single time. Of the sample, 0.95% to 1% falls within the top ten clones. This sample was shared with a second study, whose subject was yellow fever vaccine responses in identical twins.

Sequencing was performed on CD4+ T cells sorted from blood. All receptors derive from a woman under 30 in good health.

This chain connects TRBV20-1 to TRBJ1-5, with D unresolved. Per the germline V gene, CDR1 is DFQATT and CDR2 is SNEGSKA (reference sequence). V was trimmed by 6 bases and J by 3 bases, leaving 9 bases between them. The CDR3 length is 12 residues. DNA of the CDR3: TGCAGTGCCGGCGGGCACAATCAGCCCCAGCATTTT. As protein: CSAGGHNQPQHF.

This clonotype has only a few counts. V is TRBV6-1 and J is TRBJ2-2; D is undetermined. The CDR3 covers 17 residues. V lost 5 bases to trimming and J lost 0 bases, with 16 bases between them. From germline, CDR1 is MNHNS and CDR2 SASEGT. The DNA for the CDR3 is TGTGCCAGCAGTCCCCGGCCCGATTCACCGAACACCGGGGAGCTGTTTTTT. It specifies CASSPRPDSPNTGELFF.

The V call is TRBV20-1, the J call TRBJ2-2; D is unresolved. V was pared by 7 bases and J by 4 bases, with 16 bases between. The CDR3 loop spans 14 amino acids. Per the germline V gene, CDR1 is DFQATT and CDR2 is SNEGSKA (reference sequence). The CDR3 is CSVGGSTLTGELFF. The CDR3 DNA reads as TGCAGTGTGGGCGGCTCAACCCTCACCGGGGAGCTGTTTTTT.

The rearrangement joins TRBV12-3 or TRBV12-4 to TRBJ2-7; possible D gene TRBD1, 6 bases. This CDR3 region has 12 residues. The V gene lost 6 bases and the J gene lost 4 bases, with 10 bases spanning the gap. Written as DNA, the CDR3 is TGTGCCAGCAGAGGGGGTTTTTACGAGCAGTACTTC. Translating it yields CASRGGFYEQYF.

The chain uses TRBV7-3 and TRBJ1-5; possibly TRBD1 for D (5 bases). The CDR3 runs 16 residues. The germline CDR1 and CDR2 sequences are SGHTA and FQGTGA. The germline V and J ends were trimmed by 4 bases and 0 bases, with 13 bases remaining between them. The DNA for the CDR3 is TGTGCCAGCAGCTACTCAGGCCAGGGTAGCAATCAGCCCCAGCATTTT. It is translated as CASSYSGQGSNQPQHF.

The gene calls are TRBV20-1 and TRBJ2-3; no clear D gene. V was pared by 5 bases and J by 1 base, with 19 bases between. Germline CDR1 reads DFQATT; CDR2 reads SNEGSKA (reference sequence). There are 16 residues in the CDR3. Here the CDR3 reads CSARPRAAHGTDTQYF. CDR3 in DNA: TGCAGTGCTCGCCCCCGGGCGGCCCATGGCACAGATACGCAGTATTTT.

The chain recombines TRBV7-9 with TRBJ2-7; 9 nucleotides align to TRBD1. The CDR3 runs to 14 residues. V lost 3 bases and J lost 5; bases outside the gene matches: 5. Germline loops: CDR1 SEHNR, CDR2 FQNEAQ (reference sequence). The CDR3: CASSFGTGTNEQYF. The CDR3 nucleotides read TGTGCCAGCAGCTTCGGGACAGGGACGAACGAGCAGTACTTC.

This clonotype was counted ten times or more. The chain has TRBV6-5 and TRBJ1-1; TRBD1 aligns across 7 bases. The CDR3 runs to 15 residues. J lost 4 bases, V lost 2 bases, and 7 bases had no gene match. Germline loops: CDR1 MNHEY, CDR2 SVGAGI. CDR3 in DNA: TGTGCCAGCAGTTACCCGGAGACAGGGATCACTGAAGCTTTCTTT. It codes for CASSYPETGITEAFF.

CDR3 nucleotide sequence: TGTGCCAGCAGCTTAGTTGCCAAACCTGGGGCCAACGTCCTGACTTTC. As protein: CASSLVAKPGANVLTF. The V and J genes are TRBV7-2 and TRBJ2-6; D is undetermined. Germline V CDR1 and CDR2: SGHTA, FQGNSA. The ends were cut back, 1 base at V and 2 bases at J, with 9 bases in the middle. The CDR3 has 16 amino acids.

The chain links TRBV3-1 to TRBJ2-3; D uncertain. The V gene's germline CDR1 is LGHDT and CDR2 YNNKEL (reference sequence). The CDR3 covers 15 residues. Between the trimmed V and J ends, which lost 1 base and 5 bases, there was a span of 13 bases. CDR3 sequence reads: CASSQGLVPGDTQYF. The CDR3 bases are TGTGCCAGCAGCCAAGGTCTGGTACCGGGAGATACGCAGTATTTT.

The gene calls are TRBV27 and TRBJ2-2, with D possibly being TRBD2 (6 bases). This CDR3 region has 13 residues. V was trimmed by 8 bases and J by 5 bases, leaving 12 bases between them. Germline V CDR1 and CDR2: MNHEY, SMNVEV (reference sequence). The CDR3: CASGGWVTGELFF. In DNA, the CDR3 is TGTGCCAGCGGGGGGTGGGTAACCGGGGAGCTGTTTTTT.

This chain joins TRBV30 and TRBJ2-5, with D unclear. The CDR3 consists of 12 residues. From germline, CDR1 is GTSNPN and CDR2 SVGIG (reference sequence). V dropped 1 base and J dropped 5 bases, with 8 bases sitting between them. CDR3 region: CAWSEVGETQYF. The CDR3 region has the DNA TGTGCCTGGAGTGAGGTTGGGGAGACCCAGTACTTC.

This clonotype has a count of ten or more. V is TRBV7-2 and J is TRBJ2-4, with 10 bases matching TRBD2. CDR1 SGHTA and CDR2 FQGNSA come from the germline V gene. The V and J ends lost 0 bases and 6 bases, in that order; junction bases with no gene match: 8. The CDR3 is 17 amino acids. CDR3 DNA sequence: TGTGCCAGCAGCTTAGCGCCACTAGCGGGATCGGGAAACATTCAGTACTTC. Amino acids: CASSLAPLAGSGNIQYF. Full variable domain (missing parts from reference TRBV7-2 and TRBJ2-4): GAGVSQSPSNKVTEKGKDVELRCDPISGHTALYWYRQSLGQGLEFLIYFQGNSAPDKSGLPSDRFSAERTGGSVSTLTIQRTQQEDSAVYLCASSLAPLAGSGNIQYFGAGTRLSVL.